This TCR beta chain was obtained from a study of OX40 agonist ivuxolimab in advanced cancers. Study details: In this trial design, patients received ivuxolimab intravenously at 0.01 to 10 mg/kg every 2 weeks. Antecedent anti-PD-1, anti-PD-L1 or anti-CTLA-4 therapy was permissible, with roughly 36% having received some. Study outcomes and limitations: The work left the antigen specificity of expanded peripheral T cells undetermined.

With V trimmed by 1 base and J by 0 bases, 8 bases remained unmatched. This CDR3 spans 17 amino acids. CDR1 and CDR2 from the germline V gene are SGHAT and FQNNGV. TCRdb's table, derived via immunoSEQ multiplex PCR, lists solely in-frame clones and lacks some. In the table there are roughly 63,000 clones, 86% of which are singletons. This clone was found once. What it recognizes is unknown. The rearrangement links TRBV11-2 to TRBJ2-7, with TRBD2 identical over 8 bases. The sequence came from an adult with an advanced solid tumor such as melanoma, head and neck, liver or kidney cancer. The sequenced sample was CD4+ or CD8+ T cells sorted from blood, obtained in a trial of the OX40 agonist ivuxolimab. The chain's CDR3 is CASSLAGVAGSSYEQYF. The CDR3 nucleotides read TGTGCCAGCAGCTTAGCAGGGGTAGCGGGGAGCTCCTACGAGCAGTACTTC.